This T cell receptor (beta chain) was documented in a study of blood T cells in healthy people across ages. Notes on the study in general: A greater number of naive CD4+ cells and higher diversity distinguished long-lived donors from aged donors.

The study recruited healthy Caucasian donors from Russia who were aged about 6 to 100. A single count supports this clonotype. The antigen remains unidentified. The CDR3 runs 14 residues. Germline CDR1 is SQVTM and CDR2 is ANQGSEA. The ends were cut back, 1 base at V and 4 bases at J, with 11 bases in the middle. Primed by a sample-barcoded 5' primer and a J-beta primer mix, a second PCR proceeded for 7 to 11 cycles. TCRdb re-called the 5' RACE reads with MiXCR, one entry per CDR3 protein. The sample has about 590,000 distinct CDR3 sequences; 25% to 30% are singletons. V is TRBV29-1 and J is TRBJ2-1; D is perhaps TRBD1 or TRBD2 (7 bases each). This TCR was sampled from an elderly woman in good health. Material for sequencing was blood. For the CDR3, the DNA is TGCAGCGTTGAAGTCAGGGGGGGTTACAATGAGCAGTTCTTC. Protein sequence: CSVEVRGGYNEQFF.